The rows below give T cell receptor beta chains drawn from one sample of a study of T cell responses to AZD1222 COVID-19 vaccine. Clones were read by immunoSEQ multiplex PCR, and TCRdb kept only the in-frame ones, dropping some. The sample lists some 150,000 clones; roughly 90% were seen once. Source: peripheral blood, taken on day 0 of AZD1222 vaccination. These receptor sequences come from an adult in good health. Each CDR3 is given without its conserved first and last residue.

v_gene: TRBV6-5; j_gene: TRBJ1-2; CDR3aa: ASRDRMNPLNGYT
v_gene: TRBV5-1; j_gene: TRBJ1-5; CDR3aa: ASSLAGVSNQPQH
v_gene: TRBV5-6; j_gene: TRBJ1-1; CDR3aa: ASSFQGSKAF
v_gene: TRBV18; j_gene: TRBJ1-1; CDR3aa: ASSPGGSGEAF
v_gene: TRBV5-1; j_gene: TRBJ2-7; CDR3aa: ASSLPSSSYEQY
v_gene: TRBV11-2; j_gene: TRBJ1-6; CDR3aa: ASSSLGGASPLH
v_gene: TRBV24-1; j_gene: TRBJ1-5; CDR3aa: ATSEGGFNQPQH
v_gene: TRBV21-1; j_gene: TRBJ1-2; CDR3aa: ASRTDWTENYGYT
v_gene: TRBV5-1; j_gene: TRBJ1-1; CDR3aa: ASSFFGRGNTEAF
v_gene: TRBV6-5; j_gene: TRBJ2-3; CDR3aa: ASSWGRGLDTQY
v_gene: TRBV28; j_gene: TRBJ2-6; CDR3aa: ASSSPSFRDTVSGANVLT
v_gene: TRBV9; j_gene: TRBJ2-2; CDR3aa: ASSPEGLFNTGELF
v_gene: TRBV11-2; j_gene: TRBJ1-1; CDR3aa: ASSLATEAF
v_gene: TRBV5-1; j_gene: TRBJ1-3; CDR3aa: ASSPEQTGNTIY
v_gene: TRBV5-6; j_gene: TRBJ1-6; CDR3aa: ASSRGTGHDSPLH
v_gene: TRBV12-5; j_gene: TRBJ1-6; CDR3aa: ASGFALYNSPLH
v_gene: TRBV6-5; j_gene: TRBJ1-3; CDR3aa: ATNERASGNTIY
v_gene: TRBV18; j_gene: TRBJ2-7; CDR3aa: ASSPQLAGTYEQY
v_gene: TRBV7-9; j_gene: TRBJ1-2; CDR3aa: ASSRNLQGVYGYT
v_gene: TRBV9; j_gene: TRBJ2-2; CDR3aa: ASSKHTGELF
v_gene: TRBV9; j_gene: TRBJ2-3; CDR3aa: ASSSGAADTQY
v_gene: TRBV2; j_gene: TRBJ2-7; CDR3aa: ASSSNLPYEQY
v_gene: TRBV9; j_gene: TRBJ2-7; CDR3aa: ASSSRYTPDEQY
v_gene: TRBV19; j_gene: TRBJ1-5; CDR3aa: ASSIFQAGQPQH
v_gene: TRBV23-1; j_gene: TRBJ2-7; CDR3aa: ASSRKRDSGGYEQY
v_gene: TRBV29-1; j_gene: TRBJ2-7; CDR3aa: SFRTSGVGEQY
v_gene: TRBV12-1; j_gene: TRBJ2-1; CDR3aa: ASSSSGGGGMRSSYNEQF
v_gene: TRBV7-2; j_gene: TRBJ1-6; CDR3aa: ASSPQTFGVSPLH
v_gene: TRBV5-4; j_gene: TRBJ1-3; CDR3aa: ASSLAGGETGNTIY
v_gene: TRBV3-1/TRBV3-2; j_gene: TRBJ2-6; CDR3aa: ATTPRPGANVLT
v_gene: TRBV19; j_gene: TRBJ1-5; CDR3aa: ASSYREDQPQH
v_gene: TRBV30; j_gene: TRBJ2-7; CDR3aa: AWSVSRLEQY
v_gene: TRBV5-4; j_gene: TRBJ1-2; CDR3aa: ASSWPGGETFLYGYT
v_gene: TRBV4-1; j_gene: TRBJ2-2; CDR3aa: ASSPEGVSIGELF
v_gene: TRBV30; j_gene: TRBJ1-3; CDR3aa: AWDHWPRYSGNTIY
v_gene: TRBV6-5; j_gene: TRBJ1-2; CDR3aa: ASSYRGDGYT
v_gene: TRBV6-5; j_gene: TRBJ2-5; CDR3aa: ASRLTGGTQY
v_gene: TRBV19; j_gene: TRBJ1-4; CDR3aa: ASSMSREKLF
v_gene: TRBV19; j_gene: TRBJ2-7; CDR3aa: ASNPGTGTILSYEQY
v_gene: TRBV12-3/TRBV12-4; j_gene: TRBJ2-7; CDR3aa: ASSLQPYEQY
v_gene: TRBV4-1; j_gene: TRBJ2-7; CDR3aa: ASSQDGSYEQY
v_gene: TRBV12-5; j_gene: TRBJ2-7; CDR3aa: ASGQTSGRTEQY
v_gene: TRBV6-5; j_gene: TRBJ1-6; CDR3aa: ASSNPGQYSPLH
v_gene: TRBV7-2; j_gene: TRBJ2-7; CDR3aa: ASSLIGQGGYEQY
v_gene: TRBV7-9; j_gene: TRBJ2-2; CDR3aa: ASSQPRGSRVTGELF
v_gene: TRBV5-1; j_gene: TRBJ1-4; CDR3aa: ASSFRPGARRLGEKLF
v_gene: TRBV29-1; j_gene: TRBJ1-2; CDR3aa: SVGAKQNGYT
v_gene: TRBV5-4; j_gene: TRBJ1-2; CDR3aa: ASSLEHNYGYT
v_gene: TRBV5-1; j_gene: TRBJ2-7; CDR3aa: ASSFPPGGASYEQY
v_gene: TRBV12-3/TRBV12-4; j_gene: TRBJ1-3; CDR3aa: ALQGRTGNTIY
v_gene: TRBV18; j_gene: TRBJ2-2; CDR3aa: ASSPRDISGELF
v_gene: TRBV28; j_gene: TRBJ2-7; CDR3aa: ASSPSGQETLLSYEQY